Following are 15 T cell receptor beta chains from one sample sequenced in a study of T cells in Graves' hyperthyroidism and ophthalmopathy. Amplified TCR beta CDR3 regions derived from RNA transcripts. The TCR CDR3 first-round RT-PCR relied on the HTBI primer set. TCRdb reprocessed the multiplex PCR reads with MiXCR, giving one entry per CDR3 protein. The sample records roughly 420,000 distinct CDR3 sequences, roughly 13% being singletons. What was sequenced was blood. The receptor set was obtained from a woman aged 18-29 years with Graves' hyperthyroidism.

A few counts support this clonotype. The chain has TRBV24-1 and TRBJ2-1; TRBD2 might be the D (5 bases). The germline V and J ends were trimmed by 6 bases and 1 base, with 9 bases remaining between them. The germline V gene encodes CDR1 KGHDR and CDR2 SFDVKD. This CDR3 contains 14 residues. The CDR3 DNA reads TGTGCCACCAGTACCAGCGGTTCCTACAATGAGCAGTTCTTC. It translates to CATSTSGSYNEQFF.

This clonotype was seen at least ten times. V usage is TRBV12-5 and J usage is TRBJ2-5; D remains ambiguous. Germline CDR1 reads LGHNT; CDR2 reads FRNRAP. The CDR3 totals 12 residues. V gave up 5 bases and J gave up 5 bases, with 9 bases separating them. CDR3: CASGPGRETQYF. The CDR3 bases are TGTGCTAGTGGTCCTGGACGGGAGACCCAGTACTTC.

Many counts were recorded for this clonotype. V usage is TRBV10-1 and J usage is TRBJ1-1, with D unresolved. Looked up from germline, CDR1 is WNHNN and CDR2 is SYGVQD (reference sequence). CDR3 length: 13 amino acids. V gave up 0 bases and J gave up 5 bases, with 7 bases separating them. In DNA, the CDR3 is TGCGCCAGCAGTGAGTCGGGGTTGACTGAAGCTTTCTTT. Its protein product is CASSESGLTEAFF.

This clonotype was detected many times. The V gene is TRBV20-1, the J gene TRBJ2-7; tentatively, D is TRBD2 (6 bases). The V gene's germline CDR1 is DFQATT and CDR2 SNEGSKA (reference sequence). The V end lost 0 bases, the J end lost 3 bases, and 15 bases lay between the germline ends. This CDR3 region has 15 residues. In nucleotides, the CDR3 is TGCAGTGCTAGAGACTTCCTGAGTAGCGGCTACGAGCAGTACTTC. Translated: CSARDFLSSGYEQYF.

This clonotype was seen repeatedly, ten times or more. V gene TRBV3-1 combines with J gene TRBJ1-1, with D maybe TRBD1 (5 bases). Trimming left V 4 bases short and J 2 bases short, with 14 bases between. Germline V gene data show CDR1 as LGHDT and CDR2 as YNNKEL (reference sequence). This CDR3 is 15 amino acids long. CDR3 region: CASSPMVGTNTEAFF. Here the CDR3 DNA reads TGTGCCAGCAGCCCCATGGTAGGGACTAACACTGAAGCTTTCTTT.

This clonotype was counted ten times or more. This sequence joins TRBV3-1 and TRBJ2-5; 9 bases are a match to TRBD1. CDR1 is LGHDT and CDR2 is YNNKEL in the germline V gene (reference sequence). This CDR3 has 17 residues. V was clipped by 6 bases and J by 5 bases; unmatched bases: 16. CDR3 region: CASRPRLDRGYGETQYF. The CDR3, as DNA: TGTGCCAGCAGGCCAAGATTAGACAGGGGGTACGGGGAGACCCAGTACTTC.

This clonotype has at least ten counts. The chain uses TRBV12-3 or TRBV12-4 and TRBJ1-5; no reliable D call. V was pared by 5 bases and J by 4 bases, with 15 bases between. This CDR3 spans 15 amino acids. The CDR3 DNA is TGTGCCAGCAGTCCCTTGGCCCCGCCTAATCAGCCCCAGCATTTT. Amino acids: CASSPLAPPNQPQHF.

This clonotype has a count of ten or more. V gene TRBV7-9 combines with J gene TRBJ2-7; D might be TRBD1 (5 bases). Germline V gene data show CDR1 as SEHNR and CDR2 as FQNEAQ (reference sequence). The ends were cut back, 1 base at V and 7 bases at J, with 11 bases in the middle. The CDR3 is 13 amino acids. CDR3 nucleotide sequence: TGTGCCAGCAGCTTAGAGGGGCCGCGGGAGCAGTACTTC. Amino acids: CASSLEGPREQYF.

The sample holds many counts of this clonotype. The J gene is TRBJ1-6, the V gene TRBV28, with a weak D call TRBD1 (5 bases). The germline V gene has CDR1 MDHEN and CDR2 SYDVKM. The CDR3 has 15 amino acids. The V gene lost 2 bases and the J gene lost 7 bases, with 12 bases spanning the gap. CDR3 nucleotides: TGTGCCAGCAGTTTAAGTCAGGGCTTCAATTCACCCCTCCACTTT. Translation: CASSLSQGFNSPLHF.

This clonotype was found a few times. The V gene is TRBV7-2, the J gene TRBJ1-4, with unresolved D. Trimming pared 5 bases from V and 8 bases from J, leaving 15 bases between. The CDR3 runs to 14 residues. Germline lookup yields CDR1 SGHTA and CDR2 FQGNSA. CDR3 sequence: CASSLIAGVEKLFF. DNA for the CDR3: TGTGCCAGCAGCCTGATAGCCGGGGTGGAAAAACTGTTTTTT.

In this sample, this clonotype turned up many times. The CDR3 reads CASNRGYSNQPQHF. The DNA for the CDR3 is TGTGCCAGTAACAGGGGGTATAGCAATCAGCCCCAGCATTTT. The rearrangement uses TRBV2 and TRBJ1-5, with 8 bases matching TRBD1. The CDR3 has 14 residues. From germline, CDR1 is SNHLY and CDR2 FYNNEI. Unmatched junction bases numbered 4, after V lost 9 bases and J lost 0 bases.

This clonotype has at least ten counts. This rearrangement joins TRBV9 to TRBJ1-1; D remains ambiguous. Looked up from germline, CDR1 is SGDLS and CDR2 is YYNGEE. The V gene lost 5 bases and the J gene lost 1 base, with 6 bases spanning the gap. This CDR3 comprises 12 residues. The CDR3 protein is CASSPPNTEAFF. In DNA form, the CDR3 reads TGTGCCAGCAGTCCGCCGAACACTGAAGCTTTCTTT.

In this sample, this clonotype turned up many times. V and J are TRBV6-1 and TRBJ2-7, with no clear D. V was trimmed by 3 bases and J by 4 bases, leaving 10 bases between them. CDR1 and CDR2 from the germline V gene are MNHNS and SASEGT. The CDR3 covers 13 residues. The CDR3 DNA follows: TGTGCCAGCAGTGACTTAGCCCTTTACGAGCAGTACTTC. Its translation: CASSDLALYEQYF.

As for this clonotype: Given a much more abundant clone one base away, this may be a read error. V is TRBV18 and J is TRBJ1-2, with TRBD1 identical over 8 bases. Trimming at V came to 3 bases and at J to 7 bases, leaving 13 bases not matched to a gene. CDR1 and CDR2 (germline): KGHSH, LQKENI. This CDR3 has 16 amino acids. The DNA for the CDR3 is TGTGCCAGCTCACCTGGAATGGACAGGGTGGGACGTGGCTACACCTTC. The encoded protein is CASSPGMDRVGRGYTF. Full variable domain (rest looked up from reference TRBV18 and TRBJ1-2): NAGVMQNPRHLVRRRGQEARLRCSPMKGHSHVYWYRQLPEEGLKFMVYLQKENIIDESGMPKERFSAEFPKEGPSILRIQQVVRGDSAAYFCASSPGMDRVGRGYTFGSGTRLTVV.

Ten or more counts support this clonotype. The V gene is TRBV2, the J gene TRBJ2-1; D tentatively fits TRBD1 or TRBD2 (5 bases each). This CDR3 spans 18 amino acids. Germline lookup yields CDR1 SNHLY and CDR2 FYNNEI. With 6 bases removed from V and 7 bases from J, the gap between germline ends came to 28 bases. The CDR3 nucleotides read TGTGCCAGCAGACCGCGTTGGGCAGGGACGAGCCGAGGGAATGAGCAGTTCTTC. Its protein is CASRPRWAGTSRGNEQFF.